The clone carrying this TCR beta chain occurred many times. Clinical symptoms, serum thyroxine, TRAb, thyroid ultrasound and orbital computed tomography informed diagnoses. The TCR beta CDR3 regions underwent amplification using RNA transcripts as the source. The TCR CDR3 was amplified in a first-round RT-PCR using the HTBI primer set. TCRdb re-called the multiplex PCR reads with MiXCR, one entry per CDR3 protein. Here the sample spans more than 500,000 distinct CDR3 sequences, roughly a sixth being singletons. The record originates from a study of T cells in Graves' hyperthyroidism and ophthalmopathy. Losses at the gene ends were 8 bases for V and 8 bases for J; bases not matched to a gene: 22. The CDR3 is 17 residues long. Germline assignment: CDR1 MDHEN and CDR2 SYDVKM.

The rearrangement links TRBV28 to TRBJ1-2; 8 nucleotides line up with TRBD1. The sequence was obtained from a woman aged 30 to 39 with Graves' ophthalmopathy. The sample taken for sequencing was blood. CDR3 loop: CASVPGGQGAIRIGYTF. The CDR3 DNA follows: TGTGCCAGCGTCCCTGGGGGCCAGGGGGCGATTCGCATCGGCTACACCTTC.